This TCR beta chain was identified during a study of identical twins. Overall study findings and caveats: Potential partial confounding of zero-insertion analyses by invariant MAIT and iNKT cells was noted. Conclusions were based on cross-sectional statistical analysis, without following the same donors. In cord blood, abundant beta clonotypes had fewer insertions; memory showed no trend.

Each CDR3 protein is one row after TCRdb ran MiXCR on the 5' RACE reads. The repertoire holds nearly 900,000 distinct CDR3 sequences, with more than 9% as singletons. Points on this clonotype: Its target is unknown. Germline and junction disagree at one end, which may indicate a read error.

Among all donors, each was a healthy Caucasian. These sequences were also reported in another study, on yellow fever vaccine responses in identical twins.

The sequencing sample was made of PBMCs. The receptor was isolated from a woman aged 18-29 years in good health.

CDR3 nucleotides: TGTGCCATCCCGGGACTGTCCTACAATGGGCAGTTCTTC. Its translation: CAIPGLSYNGQFF. The chain links TRBV7-9 to TRBJ2-1; a possible D gene is TRBD2 (6 bases). From germline, CDR1 is SEHNR and CDR2 FQNEAQ (reference sequence). This CDR3 is built from 13 residues.